This TCR beta chain came from a study of T cells in Graves' hyperthyroidism and ophthalmopathy. RNA transcripts served as the template for amplifying TCR beta CDR3 regions. TCR CDR3 underwent first-round RT-PCR with the HTBI primer set. MiXCR, applied by TCRdb to the multiplex PCR reads, yields one record per CDR3 protein. There are a few hundred thousand distinct CDR3 sequences in the sample; under 15% occur only once, and 9.2% lies in the top ten. In its sample, this clonotype was seen a few times. Graves' hyperthyroidism was deemed stable given no ophthalmopathy progression within 18 months. The CDR3 is 14 residues long. Germline CDR1 and CDR2: DFQATT and SNEGSKA (reference sequence). J gave up 4 bases and V 0 bases, and 3 bases lay outside the gene matches.

The sample comprised blood. The chain has TRBV20-1 and TRBJ1-2; 9 bases are a match to TRBD1. The receptor was isolated from a woman younger than 35 with Graves' hyperthyroidism. The DNA of the CDR3 is TGCAGTGCTAGAGAAACAGGGGGCGCCTATGGCTACACCTTC. Its protein product is CSARETGGAYGYTF.